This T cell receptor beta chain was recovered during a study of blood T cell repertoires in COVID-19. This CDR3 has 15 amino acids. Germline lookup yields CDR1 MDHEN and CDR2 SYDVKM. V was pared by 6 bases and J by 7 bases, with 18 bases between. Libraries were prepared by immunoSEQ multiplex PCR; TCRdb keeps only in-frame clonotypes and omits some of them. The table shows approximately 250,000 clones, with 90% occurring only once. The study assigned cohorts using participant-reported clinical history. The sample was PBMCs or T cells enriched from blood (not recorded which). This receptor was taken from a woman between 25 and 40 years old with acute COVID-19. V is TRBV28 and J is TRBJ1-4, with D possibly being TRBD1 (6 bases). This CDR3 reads CASSDRGARSEKLFF. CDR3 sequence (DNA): TGTGCCAGCAGCGACCGGGGGGCGCGGAGTGAAAAACTGTTTTTT.